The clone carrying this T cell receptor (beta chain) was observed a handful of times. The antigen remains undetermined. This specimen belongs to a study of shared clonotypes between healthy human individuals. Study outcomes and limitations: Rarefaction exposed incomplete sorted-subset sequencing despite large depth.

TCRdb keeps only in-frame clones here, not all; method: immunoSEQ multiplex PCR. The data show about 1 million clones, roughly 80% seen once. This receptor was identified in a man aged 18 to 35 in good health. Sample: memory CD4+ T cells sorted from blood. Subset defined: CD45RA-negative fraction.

CDR3 protein: CAITTSGGAGELFF. The DNA of the CDR3 is TGTGCCATTACGACTAGCGGGGGTGCCGGGGAGCTGTTTTTT. The J gene is TRBJ2-2, the V gene TRBV28; 12 nucleotides align to TRBD2. CDR3 length: 14 residues. The trim removed 10 bases at V and 6 bases at J, leaving 6 bases unmatched. The germline V gene has CDR1 MDHEN and CDR2 SYDVKM. Full variable domain (rest looked up from reference TRBV28 and TRBJ2-2): DVKVTQSSRYLVKRTGEKVFLECVQDMDHENMFWYRQDPGLGLRLIYFSYDVKMKEKGDIPEGYSVSREKKERFSLILESASTNQTSMYLCAITTSGGAGELFFGEGSRLTVL.